This paragraph covers one T cell receptor (beta chain) sequence. Its antigen remains unknown. Germline V CDR1 and CDR2: SEHNR, FQNEAQ (reference sequence). The V end lost 10 bases, the J end lost 5 bases, and 15 bases lay between the germline ends. This CDR3 spans 13 amino acids. This sample was included in a study of OX40 agonist ivuxolimab in advanced cancers. Turning to the study itself: Two cutaneous melanoma patients and one hepatocellular carcinoma patient, three in all, had partial responses.

Study findings and constraints: Dose levels from 0.1 to 3.0 mg/kg saw CD4+ and CD8+ blood T cells expand clonally by week 6.

Profiled with immunoSEQ multiplex PCR; TCRdb holds only in-frame clones, not every one. Of about 82,000 clones listed, about 91% were seen once; the top ten hold about 2.3%. Sequences were derived from CD4+ or CD8+ T cells sorted from blood, sampled in a trial of the OX40 agonist ivuxolimab. The V gene is TRBV7-9, the J gene TRBJ1-3; D might be TRBD1 (6 bases). The clonotype was recovered from an adult with an advanced solid tumor such as melanoma, head and neck, liver or kidney cancer. The CDR3 sequence is CATIQGNRNTIYF. CDR3 sequence (DNA): TGTGCCACCATTCAGGGGAACAGAAACACCATATATTTT.